This T cell receptor beta chain was captured in a study of shared clonotypes between healthy human individuals. Regarding this clone: The antigen remains unidentified.

This CDR3 has 17 amino acids. The germline CDR1 and CDR2 sequences are SGHDT and YYEEEE. Trimming at V came to 6 bases and at J to 0 bases, leaving 9 bases not matched to a gene. An even split of each subset's genomic DNA across several immunoSEQ plates was performed. Assay used: immunoSEQ multiplex PCR; TCRdb lists only in-frame clones, some missing. This table holds approximately 940,000 clones, over 60% found once. General study points: Roughly 5% of naive CD4 clonotypes were shared across a handful of donors.

This clonotype was sampled from a man younger than 30 in good health. The J gene is TRBJ2-6, the V gene TRBV5-6, with TRBD1 identical over 7 bases. What was sequenced was memory CD4+ T cells sorted from blood. Documented subset: CD45RA-negative fraction. The CDR3: CASTLRQGISGANVLTF. CDR3 DNA: TGTGCCAGCACCTTAAGACAGGGTATCTCTGGGGCCAACGTCCTGACTTTC.